The source of this T cell receptor beta chain is a study of human T cells and chemical hapten exposure. For the study at large: Across the whole study, which lasted 20 to 30 weeks, patients were given diphenylcyclopropenone on the scalp once a week.

Time point here: patch test 1, 2 weeks after DPC sensitization. Documented treatment: therapeutic diphenylcyclopropenone sensitization with weekly scalp DPC. At least ten counts were recorded for this clonotype. Its cognate antigen is unknown. General study points: It should be noted that donors had alopecia, so their immune response may differ from healthy people's.

TCRdb used MiXCR to reprocess the RACE reads, holding one entry per CDR3 protein. The sample records roughly 360,000 distinct CDR3 sequences, 4.8% being singletons. V was clipped by 5 bases and J by 5 bases, with 9 bases between them. CDR1 and CDR2 from the germline V gene are SEHNR and FQNEAQ (reference sequence). The CDR3 spans 12 residues. This receptor was taken from a woman aged 50 to 60 with alopecia areata. Some clones in this sample may be carry-over from other donors' samples. Specimen: whole blood, collected in connection with sensitization to the hapten diphenylcyclopropenone (DPC). The chain links TRBV7-9 to TRBJ1-1; tentatively, D is TRBD1 (5 bases). The chain's CDR3 is CASSPRETEAFF. The CDR3 region has the DNA TGTGCCAGCAGCCCCAGGGAGACTGAAGCTTTCTTT.